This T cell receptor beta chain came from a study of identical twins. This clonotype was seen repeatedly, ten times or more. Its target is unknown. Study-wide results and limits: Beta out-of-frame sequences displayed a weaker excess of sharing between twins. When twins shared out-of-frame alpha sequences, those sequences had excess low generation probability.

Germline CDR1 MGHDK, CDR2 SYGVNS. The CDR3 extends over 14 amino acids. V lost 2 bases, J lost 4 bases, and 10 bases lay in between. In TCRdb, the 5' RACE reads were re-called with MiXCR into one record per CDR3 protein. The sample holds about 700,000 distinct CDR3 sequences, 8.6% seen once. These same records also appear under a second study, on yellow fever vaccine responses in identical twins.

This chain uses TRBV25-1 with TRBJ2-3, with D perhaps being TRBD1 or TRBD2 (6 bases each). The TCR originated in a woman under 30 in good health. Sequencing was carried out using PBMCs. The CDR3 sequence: CASSEAGEADTQYF. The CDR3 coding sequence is TGTGCCAGCAGTGAAGCAGGGGAGGCAGATACGCAGTATTTT.